Listed here are 8 T cell receptor beta chains from one sample, sequenced in a study of T cell repertoires in cytomegalovirus infection. MiXCR was run by TCRdb on the reads, yielding one entry per CDR3 protein. The sample lists a few hundred thousand distinct CDR3 sequences, roughly 42% occurring once. Antigens of these TCRs are unknown. The sequencing here drew on cultured PBMCs, taken from culture after CMV antigen stimulation. These receptors originate from a human donor in good health (CMV status not recorded). Some clones in this sample may be carry-over from other donors' samples.

This clonotype has more than one count but fewer than ten. The genes are TRBV7-8 and TRBJ2-1; 7 bases agree with TRBD1. The CDR3 spans 14 residues. Unmatched junction bases numbered 9, after V lost 5 bases and J lost 8 bases. Germline loops: CDR1 SGHVS, CDR2 FQNEAQ. The CDR3 loop is CASSPRPQGDEQFF. The DNA for the CDR3 is TGTGCCAGCAGCCCAAGGCCTCAGGGGGATGAGCAGTTCTTC.

The chain couples TRBV19 to TRBJ2-1; no definite D call. CDR1 LNHDA and CDR2 SQIVND come from the germline V gene (reference sequence). The CDR3 loop spans 14 amino acids. V was trimmed by 2 bases and J by 5 bases, leaving 10 bases between them. The CDR3, as DNA: TGTGCCAGTAGTATATCTGGAAGCAACAATGAGCAGTTCTTC. This sequence encodes CASSISGSNNEQFF.

The CDR3 region has the DNA TGCAGTGCTAGAGATTCAACCAGGGAAGGAATTATCTACAATGAGCAGTTCTTC. Translation gives CSARDSTREGIIYNEQFF. The rearrangement uses TRBV20-1 and TRBJ2-1; perhaps TRBD1 as D (5 bases). Trimming took 0 bases from V and 3 from J, leaving 21 bases between them. Germline V gene data show CDR1 as DFQATT and CDR2 as SNEGSKA (reference sequence). CDR3 length: 18 residues.

The chain has TRBV5-4 and TRBJ2-1; a possible D gene is TRBD2 (6 bases). CDR1 is SGHNT and CDR2 is YYREEE in the germline V gene (reference sequence). The CDR3 covers 13 residues. V was shortened by 4 bases and J by 7 bases, with 12 bases between the two germline ends. The CDR3, as DNA: TGTGCCAGCAGCGGCCGGCGGGGTAATGAGCAGTTCTTC. It is translated as CASSGRRGNEQFF.

This clonotype turned up a few times. The chain combines TRBV7-2 with TRBJ1-6; D gene uncertain. Germline V CDR1 and CDR2: SGHTA, FQGNSA. The germline V and J ends were trimmed by 8 bases and 9 bases, with 17 bases remaining between them. The CDR3 spans 14 residues. This CDR3 reads CASAPGDLGSPLHF. CDR3 coding DNA: TGTGCCAGCGCCCCAGGAGACCTGGGTTCACCCCTCCACTTT.

This clonotype came up a few times. The rearrangement links TRBV6-6 to TRBJ1-4; tentative D call: TRBD1 (6 bases). This CDR3 is 19 amino acids long. Germline CDR1 reads MNHNY; CDR2 reads SVGAGI (reference sequence). With 6 bases removed from V and 0 bases from J, the gap between germline ends came to 23 bases. As DNA, the CDR3 is TGTGCCAGCAGCTCTACGCCCGGGAAGGGACAATCAACTAATGAAAAACTGTTTTTT. Protein sequence: CASSSTPGKGQSTNEKLFF.

This clonotype was seen more than once but under ten times. V and J are TRBV7-2 and TRBJ2-3; 9 positions agree with TRBD2. Germline trimming cut 6 bases from V and 2 bases from J; bases unmatched to any gene: 3. CDR3 length equals 14 residues. Germline CDR1 SGHTA, CDR2 FQGNSA. The CDR3 here is CASRVAGVTDTQYF. The CDR3 DNA follows: TGTGCCAGCAGGGTAGCGGGGGTCACAGATACGCAGTATTTT.

Only a few counts were recorded for this clonotype. The chain is built from TRBV11-2 and TRBJ2-3; D might be TRBD2 (5 bases). The CDR3 length is 15 residues. The germline V and J ends were trimmed by 0 bases and 4 bases, with 11 bases remaining between them. Germline CDR1 is SGHAT and CDR2 is FQNNGV. The CDR3 here is CASSLDLAGSDTQYF. CDR3 nucleotides: TGTGCCAGCAGCTTAGATCTAGCAGGATCAGATACGCAGTATTTT.